Presented here are 30 T cell receptor beta chains from one specimen sequenced in a study of regulatory T cells in long-lasting Graves disease. Indicated time point: persistent/refractory GD, antithyroid drugs over 5 years with positive TRAb. Construction of the TCR library relied on RNA isolated from PBMCs. TCR beta libraries were built with iRepertoire HTBI primers and Arm-PCR of CDR3 regions. TCRdb passed the multiplex PCR reads through MiXCR, listing each CDR3 protein once. In the table there are hundreds of thousands of distinct CDR3 sequences, roughly 20% of which are singletons. Sequenced here: peripheral blood mononuclear cells (PBMCs), sampled when the disease was refractory, from a patient treated with antithyroid drugs. The receptor source for this set is a female donor with Graves disease.

The chain has TRBV27 and TRBJ2-5, with 9 bases identical to TRBD2. V lost 1 base to trimming and J lost 2 bases; unmatched junction nucleotides: 5. Germline CDR1 and CDR2: MNHEY and SMNVEV (reference sequence). The CDR3 spans 16 residues. The DNA for the CDR3 is TGTGCCAGCAGTTTATACTCGGGACTAGCACAAGAGACCCAGTACTTC. This codes for CASSLYSGLAQETQYF.

The chain uses TRBV6-5 and TRBJ2-7, with D uncertain. The CDR3 length is 12 residues. Germline V gives CDR1 MNHEY, CDR2 SVGAGI. Trimming cost V 2 bases and J 7 bases, with 9 bases left between them. The CDR3 here is CASSYELGEQYF. CDR3 in DNA: TGTGCCAGCAGTTACGAATTGGGGGAGCAGTACTTC.

The genes are TRBV19 and TRBJ2-5, with D tentatively TRBD1 or TRBD2 (5 bases each). The ends were cut back, 1 base at V and 1 base at J, with 10 bases in the middle. The CDR3 length is 15 residues. Germline V gene sequence: CDR1 LNHDA, CDR2 SQIVND (reference sequence). The CDR3 DNA follows: TGTGCCAGTAGTATAGTCGCCGGGACCCAAGAGACCCAGTACTTC. Amino acids: CASSIVAGTQETQYF.

This clonotype was found a few times. The chain is built from TRBV20-1 and TRBJ2-7, with D tentatively TRBD1 (6 bases). Deletions cut 2 bases from V and 5 bases from J, with 13 bases between. The CDR3 loop spans 13 amino acids. Germline assignment: CDR1 DFQATT and CDR2 SNEGSKA (reference sequence). The CDR3 DNA is TGCAGTGCTAGAAAGGGGGTTAGTAACGAGCAGTACTTC. Its protein is CSARKGVSNEQYF.

In this sample, this clonotype turned up once. A clone one base away is much larger, so this may be a read error. This chain links TRBV6-2 or TRBV6-3 with TRBJ1-5; maybe TRBD1 (6 bases). Trimming stripped 5 bases from V and 2 bases from J, with 16 bases between. The CDR3 runs 16 residues. Germline CDR1 is MNHEY and CDR2 is SVGEGT. CDR3: CASSKRGKGRNQPQHF. The CDR3 coding sequence is TGTGCCAGCAGTAAGAGGGGGAAGGGGCGCAATCAGCCCCAGCATTTT.

In its sample, this clonotype was seen a few times. The chain uses TRBV29-1 and TRBJ2-2; no firm D call. The CDR3 loop spans 12 amino acids. V lost 6 bases to trimming and J lost 4 bases, with 9 bases between them. Germline assignment: CDR1 SQVTM and CDR2 ANQGSEA. The DNA of the CDR3 is TGCAGCGTGGGGTTTGGCACCGGGGAGCTGTTTTTT. Its translation is CSVGFGTGELFF.

This clonotype came up many times. The gene calls are TRBV28 and TRBJ2-7; 9 bases are a match to TRBD1. V gave up 6 bases and J gave up 4 bases; unmatched junction bases: 7. The CDR3 is 14 residues long. CDR1 is MDHEN and CDR2 is SYDVKM in the germline V gene. CDR3 region: CASRPPGQGYEQYF. The CDR3 coding sequence is TGTGCCAGCAGACCGCCGGGACAGGGATACGAGCAGTACTTC.

The chain uses TRBV5-1 and TRBJ2-3, with 10 bases that match TRBD1. CDR1 and CDR2 from the germline V gene are SGHRS and YFSETQ. V shed 4 bases and J 6 bases; nucleotides not matched to a gene: 2. The CDR3 covers 13 residues. The CDR3: CASSPGQGDTQYF. In DNA form, the CDR3 reads TGCGCCAGCAGCCCGGGACAGGGGGATACGCAGTATTTT.

This clonotype was observed at least ten times. The chain carries TRBV20-1 and TRBJ2-7; D is unclear. Germline-derived CDR1 and CDR2 are DFQATT and SNEGSKA (reference sequence). The CDR3 has 14 residues. V was pared by 1 base and J by 0 bases, with 10 bases between. As DNA, the CDR3 is TGCAGTGCTAGAGGTATGGGCTTCTCCTACGAGCAGTACTTC. It specifies CSARGMGFSYEQYF.

This clonotype was counted between two and nine times. This rearrangement joins TRBV7-2 to TRBJ2-1, with TRBD1 matching over 7 bases. J gave up 4 bases and V 0 bases, and 3 bases lay outside the gene matches. Looked up from germline, CDR1 is SGHTA and CDR2 is FQGNSA. This CDR3 has 15 residues. The CDR3 region is CASSLADRFYNEQFF. As DNA, the CDR3 is TGTGCCAGCAGCTTAGCGGACAGGTTTTACAATGAGCAGTTCTTC. The full variable domain, rest sourced from reference TRBV7-2 and TRBJ2-1, is GAGVSQSPSNKVTEKGKDVELRCDPISGHTALYWYRQSLGQGLEFLIYFQGNSAPDKSGLPSDRFSAERTGGSVSTLTIQRTQQEDSAVYLCASSLADRFYNEQFFGPGTRLTVL.

Concerning this clonotype itself: A much bigger clone sits one base away, suggesting this may be a read error. The CDR3 does not close with the conserved phenylalanine or tryptophan, likely indicating a read error. This sequence joins TRBV18 and TRBJ2-7; possibly TRBD2 for D (5 bases). Germline V gene data show CDR1 as KGHSH and CDR2 as LQKENI. Trimming removed 6 bases at V and 6 bases at J, with 18 bases between. The CDR3 length is 14 residues. This CDR3 reads CASSPTSLRAEQYS. The CDR3 nucleotides are TGTGCCAGCTCCCCAACTAGTCTCCGTGCCGAGCAGTACTCC.

The chain carries TRBV29-1 and TRBJ1-1, with 8 bases fitting TRBD1. V dropped 6 bases and J dropped 9; count of bases not matched to a gene: 6. The CDR3 covers 11 residues. Germline V lookup: CDR1 SQVTM, CDR2 ANQGSEA. The CDR3 sequence is CSVPRTGQAFF. The CDR3 DNA follows: TGCAGCGTCCCCAGGACAGGGCAAGCTTTCTTT.

The gene calls are TRBV9 and TRBJ2-7; unclear D gene. Trimming stripped 2 bases from V and 2 bases from J, with 11 bases between. Germline-derived CDR1 and CDR2 are SGDLS and YYNGEE. CDR3 length: 14 residues. DNA for the CDR3: TGTGCCAGCAGCGTTAGCCCTACCCCCTACGAGCAGTACTTC. Amino acid sequence: CASSVSPTPYEQYF.

This clonotype was seen a handful of times. The chain employs TRBV7-9 and TRBJ2-7, with 9 bases lining up with TRBD1. V lost 5 bases, J lost 5 bases, and 10 bases stayed unmatched. The CDR3 contains 15 residues. Germline V CDR1 and CDR2: SEHNR, FQNEAQ (reference sequence). As DNA, the CDR3 is TGTGCCAGCAGCCCGCCGGGACAGGGTACCCACGAGCAGTACTTC. Its protein product is CASSPPGQGTHEQYF.

This clonotype was seen only a few times. V and J are TRBV28 and TRBJ2-3, with TRBD1 matching 8 bases. Germline lookup yields CDR1 MDHEN and CDR2 SYDVKM. CDR3 size: 16 residues. Trimming removed 3 bases from V and 3 bases from J; junction bases left unmatched: 8. The CDR3 bases are TGTGCCAGCAGTTTCCGGACAGGGATCCGGACAGATACGCAGTATTTT. It yields the protein CASSFRTGIRTDTQYF.

Many counts were recorded for this clonotype. The genes are TRBV5-6 and TRBJ2-5; the D gene is possibly TRBD1 (6 bases). The CDR3 covers 14 residues. V lost 5 bases, J lost 4 bases, and 15 bases lay in between. CDR1 is SGHDT, CDR2 YYEEEE, per germline. The CDR3 sequence is CASSSTGWGETQYF. The CDR3 DNA sequence: TGTGCCAGCAGTTCTACAGGGTGGGGAGAGACCCAGTACTTC.

This chain connects TRBV27 to TRBJ2-7; D is unresolved. V was cut by 8 bases and J by 0 bases, with 14 bases left in between. Germline V gene lookup returns CDR1 MNHEY and CDR2 SMNVEV (reference sequence). The CDR3 covers 14 residues. CDR3 protein: CASGAFKASYEQYF. The CDR3 DNA is TGTGCCAGCGGAGCATTCAAGGCCTCCTACGAGCAGTACTTC.

This clonotype was observed many times. The chain recombines TRBV10-3 with TRBJ1-2, with D possibly being TRBD1 (5 bases). V was pared by 8 bases and J by 3 bases, with 10 bases between. Germline V gives CDR1 ENHRY, CDR2 SYGVKD. The CDR3 is made up of 12 amino acids. The CDR3 here is CAIGTGYYGYTF. The DNA for the CDR3 is TGTGCCATCGGAACAGGCTACTATGGCTACACCTTC.

The chain carries TRBV30 and TRBJ2-6; D unresolved. The CDR3 is 14 residues long. Germline V lookup: CDR1 GTSNPN, CDR2 SVGIG (reference sequence). V gave up 3 bases and J gave up 0 bases, with 6 bases separating them. In nucleotides, the CDR3 is TGTGCCTGGAGCCATACCTCTGGGGCCAACGTCCTGACTTTC. Translating it yields CAWSHTSGANVLTF.

V usage is TRBV6-2 or TRBV6-3 and J usage is TRBJ1-2; a weak D match, TRBD1 (6 bases). Germline V gives CDR1 MNHEY, CDR2 SVGEGT. There are 14 residues in the CDR3. V lost 7 bases and J lost 8, with 20 bases in between. DNA of the CDR3: TGTGCCAGCACCTCGGACAGAAGGCCTTGGGGCTACACCTTC. Translated: CASTSDRRPWGYTF.

This clonotype has ten or more counts. J is TRBJ2-5 and V is TRBV27; D may be TRBD1 or TRBD2 (6 bases each). The germline gives CDR1 MNHEY, CDR2 SMNVEV (reference sequence). V dropped 1 base and J dropped 5 bases, with 11 bases sitting between them. This CDR3 comprises 14 residues. The CDR3, as DNA: TGTGCCAGCAGTTTATACGGGGGCTTGGAGACCCAGTACTTC. It specifies CASSLYGGLETQYF.

This clonotype was seen at least ten times. The rearrangement uses TRBV28 and TRBJ2-7; D not certain. This CDR3 region has 12 residues. V dropped 3 bases and J dropped 7 bases, with 10 bases sitting between them. CDR1 and CDR2 from the germline V gene are MDHEN and SYDVKM. Here the CDR3 reads CASSFPTLEQYF. The CDR3, as DNA: TGTGCCAGCAGTTTCCCTACCTTGGAGCAGTACTTC.

Comments on this clonotype: This may be a read error, as it is one base from a much larger clone. The V call is TRBV27, the J call TRBJ1-6, with a tentative D call TRBD1 (6 bases). CDR3 length: 15 residues. The germline CDR1 and CDR2 sequences are MNHEY and SMNVEV (reference sequence). The DNA of the CDR3 is TGTGCCAGCAAGTTAGGGGGGGCCGATAATTCACCCCTCCGCTTT. Residues: CASKLGGADNSPLRF.

This clonotype was counted only a few times. Possible read error: a much larger clone is one base away. The rearrangement links TRBV12-3 or TRBV12-4 to TRBJ1-2; perhaps TRBD1 as D (6 bases). The CDR3 extends over 14 amino acids. This chain's CDR3 is CASSLTGRHYSYTF. CDR3 DNA: TGTGCCAGCAGCTTAACAGGGCGCCACTATAGCTACACCTTC.

For this clonotype: Since a far larger clone is one base different, this is likely a read error. This chain joins TRBV6-1 and TRBJ1-1; D is possibly TRBD1 (6 bases). The CDR3 is 13 residues long. CDR1 is MNHNS, CDR2 SASEGT, per germline. Between the trimmed V and J ends, which lost 6 bases and 10 bases, there was a span of 18 bases. The CDR3 is CASRPIWGAAAFF. As DNA, the CDR3 is TGTGCCAGCAGACCGATATGGGGGGCAGCAGCTTTCTTT.

V is TRBV7-4 and J is TRBJ2-7; the match to TRBD2 covers 14 bases. V was pared by 5 bases and J by 6 bases, with 6 bases of the junction left unmatched. The CDR3 runs 15 residues. Per germline, CDR1 SGHVT and CDR2 SQSDAQ. CDR3 region: CASSVKGLAGAEQYF. In DNA form, the CDR3 reads TGTGCCAGCAGCGTAAAGGGACTAGCGGGAGCCGAGCAGTACTTC.

The CDR3 DNA sequence: TGTGCCACCAGTGATGGAATGCGTACTGAGCAGTTCTTC. It encodes CATSDGMRTEQFF. This chain links TRBV24-1 with TRBJ2-1; no clear D. This CDR3 contains 13 residues. Trimming took off 3 bases at V and 9 bases at J, with 11 bases between the two ends. Germline V gene data show CDR1 as KGHDR and CDR2 as SFDVKD.

In this sample, this clonotype turned up once. The chain recombines TRBV2 with TRBJ1-6; 9 bases agree with TRBD1. Germline loops: CDR1 SNHLY, CDR2 FYNNEI. This CDR3 spans 14 amino acids. J gave up 8 bases and V 6 bases, and 5 bases lay outside the gene matches. CDR3: CASSRDREDSPLHF. The CDR3 DNA is TGTGCCAGCAGCCGGGACAGGGAGGATTCACCCCTCCACTTT.

This clonotype appeared a few times. V usage is TRBV6-1 and J usage is TRBJ2-7, with 7 bases that match TRBD2. The CDR3 spans 13 residues. J was trimmed by 6 bases and V by 4 bases; bases with no gene match: 6. The germline CDR1 and CDR2 sequences are MNHNS and SASEGT. The CDR3 spells CASSGQPGGEQYF. The CDR3 nucleotides read TGTGCCAGCAGTGGACAGCCGGGGGGCGAGCAGTACTTC.

This clonotype came up a few times. A clone one base away is much larger, so this may be a read error. V usage is TRBV28 and J usage is TRBJ2-1; no reliable D call. V lost 3 bases and J lost 7, with 16 bases in between. Germline assignment: CDR1 MDHEN and CDR2 SYDVKM. CDR3 length equals 15 residues. The CDR3 protein is CASSFRDKVLNEQFF. DNA for the CDR3: TGTGCCAGCAGTTTCCGCGACAAGGTTTTAAATGAGCAGTTCTTC. Based on the CDR3 plus reference TRBV28 and TRBJ2-1, the full variable domain is DVKVTQSSRYLVKRTGEKVFLECVQDMDHENMFWYRQDPGLGLRLIYFSYDVKMKEKGDIPEGYSVSREKKERFSLILESASTNQTSMYLCASSFRDKVLNEQFFGPGTRLTVL.